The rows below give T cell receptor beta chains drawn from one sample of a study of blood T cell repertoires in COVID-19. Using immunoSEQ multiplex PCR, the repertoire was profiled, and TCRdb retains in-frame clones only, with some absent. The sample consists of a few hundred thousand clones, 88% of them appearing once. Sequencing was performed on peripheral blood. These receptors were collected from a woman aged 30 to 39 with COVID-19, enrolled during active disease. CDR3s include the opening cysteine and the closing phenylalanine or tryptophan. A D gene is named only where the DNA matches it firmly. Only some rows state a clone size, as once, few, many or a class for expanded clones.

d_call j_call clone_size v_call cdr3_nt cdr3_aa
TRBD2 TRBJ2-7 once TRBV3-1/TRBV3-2 TGTGCCAGCAGCCAAGGACTAGCGGTCGAGCAGTACTTC CASSQGLAVEQYF
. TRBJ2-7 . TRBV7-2 TGTGCCAGCAGCCCCAGCTACGAGCAGTACTTC CASSPSYEQYF
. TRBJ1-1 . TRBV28 TGTGCCAGCAGCCCACCGGCGGGAGGAGCTTTCTTT CASSPPAGGAFF
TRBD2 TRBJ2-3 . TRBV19 TGTGCCAGTAGTACCACAGGACTAGCGGAGGACACAGATACGCAGTATTTT CASSTTGLAEDTDTQYF
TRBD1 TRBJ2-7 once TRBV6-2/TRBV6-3 TGTGCCAGCAGTCGGGACAGTACCTACGAGCAGTACTTC CASSRDSTYEQYF
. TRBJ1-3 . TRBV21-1 TGTGCCAGCAGCGGACAGGGGCGAAACACCATATATTTT CASSGQGRNTIYF
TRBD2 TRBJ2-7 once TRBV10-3 TGTGCCATCAGTGACATTCTAGCGGGGGAATACGAGCAGTACTTC CAISDILAGEYEQYF
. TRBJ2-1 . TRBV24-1 TGTGCCACCAGTGATTTTGCGGGTTTAAGCTCCTACAATGAGCAGTTCTTC CATSDFAGLSSYNEQFF
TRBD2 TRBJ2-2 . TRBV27 TGTGCCAGCAGTTTTTCTAGCGGGAGCCCCGGGGAGCTGTTTTTT CASSFSSGSPGELFF
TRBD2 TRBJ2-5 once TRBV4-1 TGCGCCAGCAGCCAAGATGCCGGGACTAGCGGGAGGGTGACCCAGTACTTC CASSQDAGTSGRVTQYF
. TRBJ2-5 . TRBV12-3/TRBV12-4 TGTGCCAGCAGTTTAGGAGGTGGAGAGACCCAGTACTTC CASSLGGGETQYF
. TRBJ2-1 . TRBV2 TGTGCCAGCTGGGGGGTGATTCCCTACAATGAGCAGTTCTTC CASWGVIPYNEQFF
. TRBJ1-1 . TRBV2 TGTGCCAGCAGTGAGGGGGCGCCCGTTTTT CASSEGAPVF
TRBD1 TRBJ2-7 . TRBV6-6 TGTGCCAGCAGTACAAGGGGGCCTCACGAGCAGTACTTC CASSTRGPHEQYF
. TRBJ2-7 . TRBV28 TGTGCCAGCAGCGAGGGTTCCTACGAGCAGTACTTC CASSEGSYEQYF
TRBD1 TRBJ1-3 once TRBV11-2 TGTGCCAGCAGCTTAGACAGGGGGCTACTTGGAAACACCATATATTTT CASSLDRGLLGNTIYF
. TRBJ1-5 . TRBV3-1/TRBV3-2 TGTGCCAGCAGCCCCTGGCGGGGGGAGAGTCAGCCCCAGCATTTT CASSPWRGESQPQHF
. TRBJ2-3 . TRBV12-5 TGTGCTAGTGGTTTGGGGGACACGAGCACAGATACGCAGTATTTT CASGLGDTSTDTQYF
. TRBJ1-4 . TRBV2 TGTGCCAGCGGCCCAACAACTAATGAAAAACTGTTTTTT CASGPTTNEKLFF
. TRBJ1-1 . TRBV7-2 TGTGCCAGCAGAAGACTGGGGGGCACTGAAGCTTTCTTT CASRRLGGTEAFF
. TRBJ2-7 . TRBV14 TGTGCCAGCAGCCAAGGGAACAGCTACGAGCAGTACTTC CASSQGNSYEQYF
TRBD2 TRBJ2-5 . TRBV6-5 TGTGCCAGCAGGAAAGGAGCGGGAGTAGAGACCCAGTACTTC CASRKGAGVETQYF
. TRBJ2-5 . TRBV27 TGTGCCAGCAGTTCCCGGGGAGGAGAAGGGACCCAGTACTTC CASSSRGGEGTQYF
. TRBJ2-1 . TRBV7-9 TGTGCCAGCAGCCCCACCCCTCTAAAGCGGTTCTTC CASSPTPLKRFF
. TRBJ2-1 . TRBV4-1 TGCGCCAGCAGGCCAGGGTTTGGAAATTACAATGAGCAGTTCTTC CASRPGFGNYNEQFF
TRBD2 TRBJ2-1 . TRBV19 TGTGCCAGTAGTATGGGGGTGTGGGACTATAGGTCCGATGAGCAGTTCTTC CASSMGVWDYRSDEQFF
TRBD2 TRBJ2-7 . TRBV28 TGTGCCAGCAGCCCCAGGGGAGCGGGAGTTTACGAGCAGTACTTC CASSPRGAGVYEQYF